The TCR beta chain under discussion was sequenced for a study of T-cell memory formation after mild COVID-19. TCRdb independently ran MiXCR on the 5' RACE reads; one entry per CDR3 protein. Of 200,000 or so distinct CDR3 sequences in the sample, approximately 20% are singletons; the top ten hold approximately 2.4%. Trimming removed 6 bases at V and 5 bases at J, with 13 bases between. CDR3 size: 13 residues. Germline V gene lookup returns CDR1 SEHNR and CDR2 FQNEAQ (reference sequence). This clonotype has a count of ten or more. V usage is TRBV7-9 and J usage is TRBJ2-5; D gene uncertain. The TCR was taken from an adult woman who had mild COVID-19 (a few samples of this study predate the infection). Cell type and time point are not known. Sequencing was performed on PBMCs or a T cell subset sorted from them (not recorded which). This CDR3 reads CASSRTLGETQYF. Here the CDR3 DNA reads TGTGCCAGCAGTCGTACTCTCGGGGAGACCCAGTACTTC.